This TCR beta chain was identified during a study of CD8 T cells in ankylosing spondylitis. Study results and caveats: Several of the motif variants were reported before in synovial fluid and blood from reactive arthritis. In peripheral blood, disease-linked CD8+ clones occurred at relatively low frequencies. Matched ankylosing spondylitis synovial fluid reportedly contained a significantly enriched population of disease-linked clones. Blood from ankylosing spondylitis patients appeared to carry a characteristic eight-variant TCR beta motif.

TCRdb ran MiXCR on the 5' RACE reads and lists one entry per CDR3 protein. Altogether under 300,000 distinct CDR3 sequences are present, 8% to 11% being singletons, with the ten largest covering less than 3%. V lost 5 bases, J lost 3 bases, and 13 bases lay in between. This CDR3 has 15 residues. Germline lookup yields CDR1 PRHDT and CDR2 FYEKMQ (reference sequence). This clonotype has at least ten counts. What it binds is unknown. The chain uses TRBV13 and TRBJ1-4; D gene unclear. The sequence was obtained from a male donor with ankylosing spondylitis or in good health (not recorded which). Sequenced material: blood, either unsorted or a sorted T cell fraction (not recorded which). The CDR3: CASSRTPAPNEKLFF. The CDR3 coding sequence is TGTGCCAGCAGCCGTACCCCGGCGCCTAATGAAAAACTGTTTTTT.